These 29 T cell receptor beta chains originate from one sample sequenced in a study of Graves' ophthalmopathy and Graves' hyperthyroidism (dated by TCRdb to the late 2010s). Sequenced on an Illumina HiSeq 2000. For repertoire sequencing, the TCR beta CDR3 regions were amplified from RNA transcripts. A first-round RT-PCR used HTBI primers with the Qiagen OneStep RT-PCR kit, followed by a second-round multiplex PCR, size selection and purification. Through fastp at Q25 and MiXCR, TCRdb rebuilt clones from the public reads, retaining in-frame beta chains. For every CDR3 protein sequence, its rows merge into one entry that carries the most common genes and DNA. The sample table contains over a million distinct CDR3 sequences; only one count was recorded for about 36% of them. The ten top clones hold 8.5% to 14% of the sample. The sample was peripheral blood or thyroid tissue (not recorded which). The receptor set was obtained from an adult man with Graves' hyperthyroidism.

This clonotype occurred many times. The chain has TRBV7-9 and TRBJ1-5; the D is unclear. The germline V and J ends were trimmed by 7 bases and 7 bases, with 14 bases remaining between them. This CDR3 region has 13 residues. The germline CDR1 and CDR2 sequences are SEHNR and FQNEAQ (reference sequence). The CDR3 loop is CASTNTGEQPQHF. DNA of the CDR3: TGTGCCAGCACCAACACCGGAGAGCAGCCCCAGCATTTT.

About this clonotype itself: A much more abundant neighbour one base away suggests this may be a read error. The chain is built from TRBV9 and TRBJ2-5; D may be TRBD1 (5 bases). CDR1 and CDR2 from the germline V gene are SGDLS and YYNGEE. This CDR3 has 15 amino acids. The CDR3 loop is CASSVADSYQEAQYF. The CDR3 DNA reads TGTGCCAGCAGCGTAGCTGACAGCTACCAAGAGGCCCAGTACTTC.

This chain joins TRBV6-5 and TRBJ1-2; 7 bases agree with TRBD1. CDR3 length: 16 amino acids. The germline gives CDR1 MNHEY, CDR2 SVGAGI. V was clipped by 6 bases and J by 4 bases; unmatched bases: 14. The CDR3 reads CASSLDSGGHIYGYTF. The CDR3 coding sequence is TGTGCCAGCAGCTTGGATTCAGGGGGGCATATCTATGGCTACACCTTC.

The chain couples TRBV7-2 to TRBJ1-5; TRBD1 is a possible D gene (5 bases). Germline CDR1 is SGHTA and CDR2 is FQGNSA. CDR3 length equals 12 residues. Trimming left V 1 base short and J 13 bases short, with 11 bases between. CDR3 loop: CASSLEQDTQHF. The CDR3 DNA sequence: TGTGCCAGCAGCTTAGAACAGGACACGCAGCATTTT.

The rearrangement uses TRBV5-1 and TRBJ1-2, with a weak D call TRBD1 (5 bases). The V gene's germline CDR1 is SGHRS and CDR2 YFSETQ. V was cut by 4 bases and J by 4 bases, with 20 bases left in between. This CDR3 has 16 amino acids. The CDR3 protein is CASSPYPGTFGYGYTF. CDR3 DNA sequence: TGCGCCAGCAGCCCCTACCCCGGGACGTTCGGCTATGGCTACACCTTC.

For the CDR3, the DNA is TGTGCCAGCAAAGACTACGAGCAGTACTTC. It codes for CASKDYEQYF. The J gene is TRBJ2-7, the V gene TRBV2, with unresolved D. CDR3 length: 10 residues. V was pared by 7 bases and J by 3 bases, with 4 bases between. From germline, CDR1 is SNHLY and CDR2 FYNNEI.

With respect to this clonotype: The missing conserved phenylalanine or tryptophan at the end of this CDR3 makes a read error likely. Because the CDR3's place on the DNA is in doubt, the DNA is left out and the CDR3 is given as listed by TCRdb. The chain employs TRBV27 and TRBJ1-6. Germline loops: CDR1 MNHEY, CDR2 SMNVEV (reference sequence). Inclusive of both ends, the CDR3 amounts to 8 amino acids. The chain's CDR3 is CASSFGLL.

This clonotype was seen many times. The chain carries TRBV9 and TRBJ2-5; D gene uncertain. The V end was cut by 0 bases, the J end by 2 bases, with 11 bases between. This CDR3 has 15 amino acids. Looked up from germline, CDR1 is SGDLS and CDR2 is YYNGEE. For the CDR3, the DNA is TGTGCCAGCAGCGTAGGTTCAAGCCCTCAAGAGACCCAGTACTTC. As protein: CASSVGSSPQETQYF.

This clonotype was detected only a few times. The CDR3 nucleotides are TGTGCCAGCAGACAAAGAGAGGGTGGAAACACCATATATTTT. Its protein product is CASRQREGGNTIYF. V usage is TRBV12-3 or TRBV12-4 and J usage is TRBJ1-3; no clear D gene. V was shortened by 6 bases and J by 3 bases, with 12 bases between the two germline ends. CDR3 size: 14 residues.

There are many counts of this clonotype. The chain couples TRBV29-1 to TRBJ1-1; 8 bases map to TRBD1. Germline V lookup: CDR1 SQVTM, CDR2 ANQGSEA. Trimming cost V 1 base and J 1 base; bases outside gene matches: 5. This CDR3 region has 15 residues. The CDR3 sequence is CSVEVSGGWNTEAFF. CDR3 nucleotide sequence: TGCAGCGTTGAAGTCTCAGGGGGCTGGAACACTGAAGCTTTCTTT.

This clonotype was seen more than once but under ten times. At one of its ends the junction is not consistent with the germline gene, which may arise from a read error. J is TRBJ2-1 and V is TRBV5-5; D is unresolved. The CDR3 runs to 18 residues. The germline V gene encodes CDR1 SGHKS and CDR2 YYEKEE (reference sequence). The CDR3 is CASSQDSAPDTHYNEQFF. In DNA form, the CDR3 reads TGCGCCAGCAGCCAAGATTCGGCACCCGATACCCACTACAATGAGCAGTTCTTC. The entire variable domain, with the rest obtained from reference TRBV5-5 and TRBJ2-1, is as follows: DAGVTQSPTHLIKTRGQQVTLRCSPISGHKSVSWYQQVLGQGPQFIFQYYEKEERGRGNFPDRFSARQFPNYSSELNVNALLLGDSALYLCASSQDSAPDTHYNEQFFGPGTRLTVL.

This clonotype appeared a few times. The chain carries TRBV6-6 and TRBJ2-7; tentatively, D is TRBD1 or TRBD2 (6 bases each). The V end lost 2 bases, the J end lost 3 bases, and 14 bases lay between the germline ends. The germline CDR1 and CDR2 sequences are MNHNY and SVGAGI (reference sequence). CDR3 length equals 15 residues. CDR3 loop: CASSYEGGQFYEQYF. CDR3 DNA: TGTGCCAGCAGTTACGAGGGAGGACAGTTCTACGAGCAGTACTTC.

The chain carries TRBV10-2 and TRBJ2-7, with D unresolved. CDR3 length equals 13 residues. Trimming pared 3 bases from V and 2 bases from J, leaving 8 bases between. CDR1 and CDR2 (germline): WSHSY, SAAADI. The CDR3 loop is CASSDVGTYEQYF. In DNA, the CDR3 is TGCGCCAGCAGTGATGTGGGCACCTACGAGCAGTACTTC.

In this sample, this clonotype turned up many times. The genes are TRBV12-3 or TRBV12-4 and TRBJ1-5, with D unclear. The V end lost 2 bases, the J end lost 4 bases, and 9 bases lay between the germline ends. The CDR3 runs 14 residues. CDR3 sequence reads: CASSLNSGNQPQHF. The CDR3 region has the DNA TGTGCCAGCAGTTTAAATTCCGGGAATCAGCCCCAGCATTTT.

This chain uses TRBV7-4 with TRBJ1-2; weak D call: TRBD1 (5 bases). Germline V gene sequence: CDR1 SGHVT, CDR2 SQSDAQ. The CDR3 has 15 amino acids. V was clipped by 5 bases and J by 3 bases, with 16 bases between them. CDR3 DNA: TGTGCCAGCAGCCAAGATCAGGGAACTGACTATGGCTACACCTTC. It translates to CASSQDQGTDYGYTF. Based on the CDR3 plus reference TRBV7-4 and TRBJ1-2, the full variable domain is GAGVSQSPRYKVAKRGRDVALRCDSISGHVTLYWYRQTLGQGSEVLTYSQSDAQRDKSGRPSGRFSAERPERSVSTLKIQRTEQGDSAVYLCASSQDQGTDYGYTFGSGTRLTVV.

This clonotype was picked up many times. The rearrangement uses TRBV29-1 and TRBJ1-2; D is unresolved. V lost 5 bases, J lost 8 bases, and 12 bases lay in between. Germline V gene sequence: CDR1 SQVTM, CDR2 ANQGSEA. The CDR3 consists of 11 residues. The CDR3 here is CSVFSGIGYTF. The CDR3 nucleotides are TGCAGCGTTTTCTCGGGGATCGGCTACACCTTC.

This clonotype was picked up many times. The V gene is TRBV7-9, the J gene TRBJ1-5, with a tentative D call TRBD1 (5 bases). The CDR3 totals 14 residues. Germline lookup yields CDR1 SEHNR and CDR2 FQNEAQ (reference sequence). V lost 4 bases and J 0 bases, leaving 7 bases between the germline ends. The CDR3 loop reads CASSWGNSNQPQHF. In nucleotides, the CDR3 is TGTGCCAGCAGCTGGGGGAATAGCAATCAGCCCCAGCATTTT. The whole variable domain, remainder taken from reference TRBV7-9 and TRBJ1-5, is DTGVSQNPRHKITKRGQNVTFRCDPISEHNRLYWYRQTLGQGPEFLTYFQNEAQLEKSRLLSDRFSAERPKGSFSTLEIQRTEQGDSAMYLCASSWGNSNQPQHFGDGTRLSIL.

About this clonotype itself: The junction shows a germline mismatch at one end, possibly a read error. The chain recombines TRBV5-1 with TRBJ2-6; either TRBD1 or TRBD2 may fit D (5 bases each). The germline V gene encodes CDR1 SGHRS and CDR2 YFSETQ. The CDR3 length is 15 residues. DNA of the CDR3: TGTGCCAGCAGCTTGGGGACGCCTGGGGCCAACGTCCTGACTTTC. This gives the protein CASSLGTPGANVLTF.

V is TRBV6-5 and J is TRBJ1-1, with TRBD1 matching over 7 bases. CDR1 MNHEY and CDR2 SVGAGI come from the germline V gene. V shed 2 bases, J shed 0 bases, and the junction held 3 bases outside the gene matches. This CDR3 is 15 amino acids long. CDR3 in DNA: TGTGCCAGCAGTTACGGGACAGCCATGAACACTGAAGCTTTCTTT. Its protein product is CASSYGTAMNTEAFF.

This clonotype was found many times. V usage is TRBV2 and J usage is TRBJ2-2; D is tentatively TRBD1 or TRBD2 (5 bases each). The germline V gene has CDR1 SNHLY and CDR2 FYNNEI. Deletions cut 6 bases from V and 4 bases from J, with 15 bases between. CDR3 length: 15 amino acids. The CDR3 DNA sequence: TGTGCCAGCAGGGAGGTAGGGGTTGGCACCGGGGAGCTGTTTTTT. It codes for CASREVGVGTGELFF.

Only a few counts were recorded for this clonotype. J is TRBJ1-4 and V is TRBV12-3 or TRBV12-4; possible D gene TRBD1, 6 bases. The CDR3 sequence is 13 residues long. Trimming removed 7 bases from V and 10 bases from J, with 16 bases in between. The CDR3 nucleotides read TGTGCCAGCATTGATACAGGGATGGGAAAACTGTTTTTT. The encoded protein is CASIDTGMGKLFF.

This sequence joins TRBV19 and TRBJ2-7; 7 bases align to TRBD1. This CDR3 spans 14 amino acids. CDR1 and CDR2 from the germline V gene are LNHDA and SQIVND (reference sequence). Germline trimming cut 3 bases from V and 5 bases from J; bases unmatched to any gene: 7. Here the CDR3 reads CASSIRTGINEQYF. The CDR3 DNA sequence: TGTGCCAGTAGTATTCGGACAGGTATCAACGAGCAGTACTTC.

This chain links TRBV4-3 with TRBJ2-7; 8 bases match TRBD1. Germline V gene data show CDR1 as LGHNA and CDR2 as YSLEER. V was pared by 0 bases and J by 3 bases, with 13 bases of the junction left unmatched. This CDR3 region has 18 residues. CDR3 DNA sequence: TGCGCCAGCAGCCAAGATGAGAGTATCAGGACAGGGCTCTACGAGCAGTACTTC. It codes for CASSQDESIRTGLYEQYF.

The rearrangement uses TRBV20-1 and TRBJ1-5; no clear D gene. Germline V gives CDR1 DFQATT, CDR2 SNEGSKA (reference sequence). The CDR3 consists of 13 residues. V lost 6 bases to trimming and J lost 11 bases, with 20 bases between them. CDR3 loop: CSAYFGDRETQHF. As DNA, the CDR3 is TGCAGTGCGTATTTCGGGGATCGGGAGACCCAGCATTTT.

This clonotype was seen repeatedly, ten times or more. This sequence joins TRBV6-5 and TRBJ1-1; D ambiguous. This CDR3 region has 15 residues. CDR1 and CDR2 from the germline V gene are MNHEY and SVGAGI. Trimming took 5 bases from V and 1 from J, leaving 14 bases between them. CDR3 nucleotide sequence: TGTGCCAGCAGTCGCCCGGGCCTTGCGAACACTGAAGCTTTCTTT. Protein sequence: CASSRPGLANTEAFF.

This clonotype was observed a handful of times. Possible read error: a much larger clone is one base away. This chain joins TRBV19 and TRBJ2-6; D gene uncertain. Trimming removed 9 bases from V and 2 bases from J, with 11 bases in between. Germline V gene sequence: CDR1 LNHDA, CDR2 SQIVND (reference sequence). The CDR3 is made up of 14 amino acids. The CDR3 region is CASRERPGANVLTF. The CDR3 coding sequence is TGTGCCAGCAGAGAACGTCCTGGGGCCAACGTCCTGACTTTC.

This clonotype has more than one count but fewer than ten. The V call is TRBV29-1, the J call TRBJ2-2; possibly TRBD2 for D (7 bases). The CDR3 consists of 15 residues. Trimming took 2 bases from V and 7 from J, leaving 17 bases between them. Germline CDR1 SQVTM, CDR2 ANQGSEA. The CDR3 here is CSVETGEGVGGELFF. CDR3 DNA sequence: TGCAGCGTTGAAACCGGGGAGGGGGTGGGCGGGGAGCTGTTTTTT.

The chain combines TRBV15 with TRBJ1-5, with 7 bases matching TRBD1. The J segment lost 6 bases and the V segment lost 3 bases, leaving 5 bases of the junction unmatched. In germline, CDR1 is LNHNV, CDR2 YYDKDF (reference sequence). CDR3 length: 14 residues. The CDR3 DNA follows: TGTGCCACCAGCAGGGTCAGGGGGTCTCAGCCCCAGCATTTT. It translates to CATSRVRGSQPQHF.

With respect to this clonotype: The junction differs from germline at one of its ends, possibly a read error. This rearrangement joins TRBV20-1 to TRBJ2-2; possible D gene TRBD2, 6 bases. The CDR3 has 15 amino acids. Germline-derived CDR1 and CDR2 are DFQATT and SNEGSKA (reference sequence). CDR3 nucleotides: TGCAGTGCTCATCCCCTGAACCAGAACACCGGGGGGCTGTTTTTT. Translating it yields CSAHPLNQNTGGLFF.